Presented here are 4 T cell receptor beta chains from one specimen sequenced in a study of T cells in localized non-small cell lung cancer. Assay: immunoSEQ multiplex PCR; the TCRdb copy retains only in-frame clones and omits some. Among about 55,000 clones listed, roughly 84% were seen once. The sample here was peripheral blood mononuclear cells, taken before any cancer treatment. The receptors were gathered from a man aged 35 to 70 with stage III lung adenocarcinoma.

The chain couples TRBV2 to TRBJ1-3; D is ambiguous. V lost 4 bases to trimming and J lost 6 bases, with 4 bases between them. Germline CDR1 and CDR2: SNHLY and FYNNEI. This CDR3 is 11 amino acids long. Here the CDR3 reads CASSAQNTIYF. The CDR3 DNA reads TGTGCCAGCAGTGCACAAAACACCATATATTTT.

In this sample, this clone turned up a few times. V usage is TRBV29-1 and J usage is TRBJ1-1, with D unresolved. The germline CDR1 and CDR2 sequences are SQVTM and ANQGSEA. The CDR3 runs 11 residues. V lost 6 bases, J lost 1 base, and 6 bases lay in between. The CDR3 DNA follows: TGCAGCGTGAGGGAGAACACTGAAGCTTTCTTT. It encodes CSVRENTEAFF.

J is TRBJ1-4 and V is TRBV11-2, with a possible D match to TRBD1 (6 bases). CDR3 size: 13 residues. V was shortened by 4 bases and J by 7 bases, with 10 bases between the two germline ends. The germline CDR1 and CDR2 sequences are SGHAT and FQNNGV. CDR3 sequence (DNA): TGTGCCAGCAGCTCAGGGGAGCGTGAAAAACTGTTTTTT. Amino acids: CASSSGEREKLFF.

The chain joins TRBV30 to TRBJ1-2; D perhaps matches TRBD1 (6 bases). The germline V gene encodes CDR1 GTSNPN and CDR2 SVGIG (reference sequence). This CDR3 is built from 13 residues. V lost 5 bases and J 2 bases, leaving 12 bases between the germline ends. CDR3 DNA sequence: TGTGCCTGGGATCTAGGGACAAACTATGGCTACACCTTC. Translation gives CAWDLGTNYGYTF.